This TCR beta chain is from a study of cytomegalovirus exposure and HLA in healthy donors. This CDR3 spans 14 amino acids. Germline CDR1 is SGHRS and CDR2 is YFSETQ. Unmatched junction bases numbered 8, after V lost 4 bases and J lost 5 bases. Study observations and caveats: CMV antigen specificity was confirmed in vitro for three CMV-associated chains.

Some clones are missing from TCRdb's copy, which holds only in-frame ones; the method was immunoSEQ multiplex PCR. The sample has approximately 270,000 clones; roughly nine tenths are singletons. This clone showed up just once. The antigen remains undetermined. The source material was PBMCs. The V and J genes are TRBV5-1 and TRBJ2-7; 8 bases are a match to TRBD1. The origin of this receptor is a man younger than 30 in good health and CMV-seropositive. CDR3 coding DNA: TGCGCCAGCAGCCTGGACAGGGCCCCTAACGAGCAGTACTTC. It is translated as CASSLDRAPNEQYF.